This is a list of T cell receptor beta chains from one sample in a study of T cell repertoires in cytomegalovirus infection. In TCRdb, the reads were re-called with MiXCR into one record per CDR3 protein. This sample has around 290,000 distinct CDR3 sequences, with about 26% found just once. The specimen sequenced was PBMCs. These receptors came from a human donor in good health (CMV status not recorded). Some clones in this sample may be carry-over from other donors' samples. CDR3s include the opening cysteine and the closing phenylalanine or tryptophan. Fields, in order: V gene, J gene, clone size, D gene, CDR3 protein, CDR3 DNA. D genes are given only for firm matches. Clone size appears in some rows only: once, few, many, or a class for an expanded clone.

TRBV6-1	TRBJ1-3	many	TRBD1	CASSRGTAGNTIYF	TGTGCCAGCAGTCGTGGGACAGCTGGAAACACCATATATTTT
TRBV7-2	TRBJ2-1	.	TRBD2	CASSLTPGLARNEQFF	TGTGCCAGCAGCTTAACCCCGGGACTAGCGAGAAATGAGCAGTTCTTC
TRBV7-2	TRBJ1-5	many	.	CASSQGTQIQPQHF	TGTGCCAGCAGCCAAGGGACACAGATACAGCCCCAGCATTTT
TRBV7-3	TRBJ2-2	many	.	CASSFVKGGELFF	TGTGCCAGCAGCTTTGTAAAGGGCGGGGAGCTGTTTTTT
TRBV20-1	TRBJ2-5	.	TRBD2	CSAAGTSRETQYF	TGCAGTGCCGCCGGGACTAGCAGAGAGACCCAGTACTTC
TRBV29-1	TRBJ1-5	.	TRBD1	CSVSTGPGPQHF	TGCAGCGTCTCGACAGGGCCTGGGCCCCAGCATTTT
TRBV7-9	TRBJ2-6	many	.	CASSLVLSSGANVLTF	TGTGCCAGCAGCTTAGTTCTGAGCTCTGGGGCCAACGTCCTGACTTTC
TRBV6-2/TRBV6-3	TRBJ2-7	few	.	CASSNSYEQYF	TGTGCCAGCAGTAACTCCTACGAGCAGTACTTC
TRBV12-5	TRBJ1-1	.	.	CASGSQGGTEAFF	TGTGCTAGTGGTTCCCAGGGCGGAACTGAAGCTTTCTTT
TRBV19	TRBJ1-5	few	TRBD1	CASSTDRVGQPQHF	TGTGCCAGTAGTACGGACAGGGTAGGACAGCCCCAGCATTTT
TRBV4-1	TRBJ1-5	.	.	CASSQAGNSNQPQHF	TGCGCCAGCAGCCAGGCAGGGAATAGCAATCAGCCCCAGCATTTT
TRBV10-3	TRBJ1-1	.	TRBD1	CAIRASGGETEAFF	TGTGCCATCAGAGCTTCAGGGGGCGAGACTGAAGCTTTCTTT
TRBV19	TRBJ1-1	.	.	CASSIILPIGEAFF	TGTGCCAGTAGTATTATTCTCCCGATTGGTGAAGCTTTCTTT
TRBV6-2/TRBV6-3	TRBJ2-7	few	.	CASGRQDRAYEQYF	TGTGCCAGCGGACGACAGGATCGTGCCTACGAGCAGTACTTC
TRBV7-6	TRBJ2-3	.	TRBD1	CASSSRTGQGTDTQYF	TGTGCCAGCAGCTCCCGGACGGGACAGGGGACAGATACGCAGTATTTT
TRBV11-2	TRBJ2-3	.	.	CASSLEDDTQYF	TGTGCCAGCAGCTTAGAGGACGATACGCAGTATTTT
TRBV14	TRBJ2-1	many	TRBD2	CASSPKHAGVINEQFF	TGTGCCAGCAGCCCGAAGCATGCGGGAGTTATCAATGAGCAGTTCTTC
TRBV7-8	TRBJ2-1	many	.	CASSSRGRVSSYNEQFF	TGTGCCAGCAGCTCACGGGGTCGGGTCAGCTCCTACAATGAGCAGTTCTTC
TRBV28	TRBJ2-5	few	.	CASSFVGSGRQETQYF	TGTGCCAGCAGTTTTGTGGGATCCGGAAGACAAGAGACCCAGTACTTC
TRBV19	TRBJ1-1	few	TRBD1	CASSLQGAAFF	TGTGCCAGTAGCTTACAGGGGGCGGCTTTCTTT
TRBV7-2	TRBJ1-5	once	.	CASSLGVTGEGQPQHF	TGTGCCAGCAGCTTAGGGGTTACAGGCGAGGGTCAGCCCCAGCATTTT
TRBV7-2	TRBJ1-1	many	.	CASSSNPNTEAFF	TGTGCCAGCAGCTCGAACCCGAACACTGAAGCTTTCTTT
TRBV20-1	TRBJ2-3	.	.	CSASLASSTDTQYF	TGCAGTGCCTCCTTAGCCAGCAGCACAGATACGCAGTATTTT
TRBV15	TRBJ2-5	.	TRBD2	CATSRDPAGGGETQYF	TGTGCCACCAGCAGAGATCCAGCGGGGGGAGGAGAGACCCAGTACTTC
TRBV12-3/TRBV12-4	TRBJ2-3	many	TRBD2	CASSGLAGFTDTQYF	TGTGCCAGCAGCGGACTAGCGGGATTCACAGATACGCAGTATTTT
TRBV10-3	TRBJ2-2	.	.	CAISESRTGTSGELFF	TGTGCCATCAGTGAGTCGAGAACAGGGACTTCCGGGGAGCTGTTTTTT
TRBV28	TRBJ2-1	.	TRBD2	CASSPGATLAGGFNNEQFF	TGTGCCAGCAGTCCCGGAGCAACTCTAGCGGGAGGGTTTAACAATGAGCAGTTCTTC
TRBV7-2	TRBJ2-2	.	TRBD2	CVSSLPGGSGTGELFF	TGTGTCAGCAGCTTACCCGGCGGGAGCGGCACCGGGGAGCTGTTTTTT
TRBV19	TRBJ1-5	.	TRBD1	CASSPGQGRGNQPQHF	TGTGCCAGTAGTCCGGGACAGGGTAGGGGCAATCAGCCCCAGCATTTT
TRBV28	TRBJ2-7	few	TRBD2	CASSIPGLEVGEQYF	TGTGCCAGCAGTATCCCGGGACTAGAGGTCGGCGAGCAGTACTTC
TRBV14	TRBJ2-2	many	TRBD1	CASSPERQGPNTGELFF	TGTGCCAGCAGCCCAGAGCGACAGGGACCTAACACCGGGGAGCTGTTTTTT
TRBV15	TRBJ1-1	.	.	CATSRPPTGGNTEAFF	TGTGCCACCAGCAGGCCGCCGACGGGGGGGAACACTGAAGCTTTCTTT
TRBV7-2	TRBJ1-1	many	.	CASSFARPGAEAFF	TGTGCCAGCAGCTTCGCCAGGCCGGGCGCTGAAGCTTTCTTT
TRBV20-1	TRBJ1-1	few	TRBD1	CSARDLRGTEAFF	TGCAGTGCTAGAGATCTCAGGGGGACTGAAGCTTTCTTT
TRBV24-1	TRBJ1-2	.	TRBD1	CATSDPGTGGNYGYTF	TGTGCCACCAGTGATCCGGGGACAGGGGGTAACTATGGCTACACCTTC